This T cell receptor (beta chain) was documented in a study of regulatory T cells in long-lasting Graves disease. Time point described: newly diagnosed GD, antithyroid drugs for less than 3 months. Preparation of the TCR library used RNA extracted from PBMCs. Relying on iRepertoire HTBI primers and Arm-PCR of CDR3 regions, the team built TCR beta libraries. TCRdb re-derived calls from the multiplex PCR reads in MiXCR, one entry per CDR3 protein. The sample holds some 250,000 distinct CDR3 sequences, 20% seen once. The CDR3 extends over 15 amino acids. The V and J ends lost 0 bases and 4 bases, in that order; junction bases with no gene match: 4. Germline CDR1 and CDR2: KGHDR and SFDVKD.

V and J are TRBV24-1 and TRBJ2-5, with 7 bases fitting TRBD2. The sequence came from a female donor with Graves disease. The sample in question was peripheral blood mononuclear cells (PBMCs), obtained at new diagnosis, from a patient treated with antithyroid drugs. CDR3 in DNA: TGTGCCACCAGTGATTTGAAGGGAGGGCGAGAGACCCAGTACTTC. Its protein product is CATSDLKGGRETQYF.